This T cell receptor (beta chain) was sequenced in a study of cytomegalovirus exposure and HLA in healthy donors. Findings of the study overall: Later on, a genetic analysis was performed. It linked a missense variant in DCLRE1C with V- and J-gene trimming of TCR beta. Sequencing likely caused a cluster of highly shared sequence variants. Associated with cytomegalovirus, according to the listing, were 164 TCR beta chains.

Germline V gene data show CDR1 as SGHDN and CDR2 as FVKESK. The CDR3 is 12 residues long. Deletions cut 4 bases from V and 7 bases from J, with 9 bases between. These donors, healthy bone marrow donors, were studied. Worth noting for this clone: Its target is not known.

Primers: 60 Vbeta forward and 13 Jbeta reverse. Generated by immunoSEQ multiplex PCR, the TCRdb table keeps only in-frame clones and is missing some. The data contain about 180,000 clones, around 83% of them singletons. The sequence was obtained from a girl aged 2-10 years in good health and CMV-seropositive. Sequencing was done on a sample of PBMCs. The chain carries TRBV14 and TRBJ2-3; D gene ambiguous. As DNA, the CDR3 is TGTGCCAGCAGCCCGAGTTCCTATACGCAGTATTTT. This gives the protein CASSPSSYTQYF.